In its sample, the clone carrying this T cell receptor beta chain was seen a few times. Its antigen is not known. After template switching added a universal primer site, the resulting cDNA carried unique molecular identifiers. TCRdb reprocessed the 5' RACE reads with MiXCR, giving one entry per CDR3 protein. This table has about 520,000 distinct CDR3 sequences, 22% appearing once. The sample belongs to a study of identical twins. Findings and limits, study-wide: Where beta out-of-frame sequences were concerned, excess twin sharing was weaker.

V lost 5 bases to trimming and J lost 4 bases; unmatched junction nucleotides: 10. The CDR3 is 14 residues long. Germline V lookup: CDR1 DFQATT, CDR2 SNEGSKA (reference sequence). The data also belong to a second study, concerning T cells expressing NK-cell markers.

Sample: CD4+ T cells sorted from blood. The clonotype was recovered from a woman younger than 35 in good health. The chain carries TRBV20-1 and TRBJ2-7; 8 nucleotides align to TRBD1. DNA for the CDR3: TGCAGTGCTGGCCGGGGGACAGGAGATTACGAGCAGTACTTC. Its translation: CSAGRGTGDYEQYF.